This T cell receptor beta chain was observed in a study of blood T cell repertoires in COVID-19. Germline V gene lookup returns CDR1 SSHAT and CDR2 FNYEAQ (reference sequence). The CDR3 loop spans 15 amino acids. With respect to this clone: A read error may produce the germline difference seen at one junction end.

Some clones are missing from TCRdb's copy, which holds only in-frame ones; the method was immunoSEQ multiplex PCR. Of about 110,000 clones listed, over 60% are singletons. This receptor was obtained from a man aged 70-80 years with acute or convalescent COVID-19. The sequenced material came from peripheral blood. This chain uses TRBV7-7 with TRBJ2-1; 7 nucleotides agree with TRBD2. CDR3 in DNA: TGTGCTAGCAGCTTACTCGTGGGGGAGGGTAATGAGCAGTTCTTC. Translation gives CASSLLVGEGNEQFF.